This paragraph covers one T cell receptor beta chain sequence. These data originate in a study of blood T cells in healthy people across ages. The second PCR ran 7 to 11 cycles with a sample-barcoded 5' primer and J-beta primers. TCRdb called the 5' RACE reads again in MiXCR, with one record for every CDR3 protein. The table has approximately 1,000,000 distinct CDR3 sequences, under 40% seen once; the top ten hold 10% to 15%. The CDR3 runs 16 residues. Germline CDR1 and CDR2: MNHEY and SMNVEV (reference sequence). V lost 5 bases and J 0 bases, leaving 16 bases between the germline ends. This TCR derives from a man between 18 and 29 years old in good health. This chain joins TRBV27 and TRBJ1-2; D remains ambiguous. Material for sequencing was blood. In nucleotides, the CDR3 is TGTGCCAGCAGTCCTCCTCTTGGGAGAGCTAACTATGGCTACACCTTC. Translation: CASSPPLGRANYGYTF.